The clone carrying this TCR beta chain was seen just once. What it binds is unknown. The source of the sample is a study of cytomegalovirus exposure and HLA in healthy donors. The donors were members of the validation cohort, which comprised about 120 subjects and was separate from the first cohort of roughly 700 subjects. Study-wide findings and caveats: A few chains tied to CMV proved CMV antigen-specific in vitro. Cytomegalovirus-associated TCR beta chains were listed, numbering 150 to 200.

There are 16 residues in the CDR3. Germline V gives CDR1 MDHEN, CDR2 SYDVKM. Trimming removed 5 bases at V and 0 bases at J, with 13 bases between. This table comes from immunoSEQ multiplex PCR, and its TCRdb copy is limited to in-frame clones, with some not included. Of some 330,000 clones listed, roughly 90% are singletons. The genes are TRBV28 and TRBJ1-4; D remains ambiguous. The clonotype was recovered from a woman younger than 30 in good health and CMV-seronegative. Material: PBMCs. CDR3 in DNA: TGTGCCAGCAGTCAATACAGACCCCCAACTAATGAAAAACTGTTTTTT. Its translation: CASSQYRPPTNEKLFF.